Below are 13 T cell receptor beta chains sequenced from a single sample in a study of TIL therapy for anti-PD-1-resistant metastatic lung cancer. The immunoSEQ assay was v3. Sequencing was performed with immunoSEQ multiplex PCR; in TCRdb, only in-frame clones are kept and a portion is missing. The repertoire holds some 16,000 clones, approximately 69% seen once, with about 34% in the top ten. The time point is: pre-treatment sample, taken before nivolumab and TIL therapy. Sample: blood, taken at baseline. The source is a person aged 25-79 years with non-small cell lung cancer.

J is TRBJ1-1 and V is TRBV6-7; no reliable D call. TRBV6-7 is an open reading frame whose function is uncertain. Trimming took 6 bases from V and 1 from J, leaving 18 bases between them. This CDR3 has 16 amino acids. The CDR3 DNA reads TGTGCCAGCAGGAGAGGGTCCGGCGGTAGGAACACTGAAGCTTTCTTT. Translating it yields CASRRGSGGRNTEAFF.

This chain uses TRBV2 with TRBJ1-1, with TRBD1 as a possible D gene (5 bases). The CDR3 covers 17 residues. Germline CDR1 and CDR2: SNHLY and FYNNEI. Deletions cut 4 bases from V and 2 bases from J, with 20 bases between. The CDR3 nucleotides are TGTGCCAGCAGTGGGTCGGGAGGGGAGACCACTAACACTGAAGCTTTCTTT. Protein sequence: CASSGSGGETTNTEAFF.

CDR3 bases: TGCAGCGTTCGACAGGGGGACTATGGCTACACCTTC. Translating gives CSVRQGDYGYTF. The chain carries TRBV29-1 and TRBJ1-2, with TRBD1 matching 9 bases. CDR1 is SQVTM, CDR2 ANQGSEA, per germline. V shed 5 bases and J 3 bases; nucleotides not matched to a gene: 1. This CDR3 comprises 12 residues.

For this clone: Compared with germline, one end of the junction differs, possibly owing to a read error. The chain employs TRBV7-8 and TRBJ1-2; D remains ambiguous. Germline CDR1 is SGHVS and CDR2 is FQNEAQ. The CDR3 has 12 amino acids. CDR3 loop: CASSPTAGVFFF. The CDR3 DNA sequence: TGTGCCAGCAGCCCCACGGCCGGGGTTTTCTTCTTC.

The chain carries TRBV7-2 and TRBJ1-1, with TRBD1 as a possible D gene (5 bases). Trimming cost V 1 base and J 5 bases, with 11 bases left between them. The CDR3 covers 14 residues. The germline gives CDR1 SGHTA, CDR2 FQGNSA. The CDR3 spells CASSLGGVLTEAFF. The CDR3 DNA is TGTGCCAGCAGCTTAGGGGGGGTCTTGACTGAAGCTTTCTTT.

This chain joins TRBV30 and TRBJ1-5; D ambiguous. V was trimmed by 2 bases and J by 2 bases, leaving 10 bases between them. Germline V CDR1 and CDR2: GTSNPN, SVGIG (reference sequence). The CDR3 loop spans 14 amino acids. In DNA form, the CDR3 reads TGTGCCTGGAGTAAGGGCGGTGGCAATCAGCCCCAGCATTTT. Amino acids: CAWSKGGGNQPQHF.

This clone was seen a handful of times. In DNA, the CDR3 is TGTGCCAGCATCGTGGCAGACTATTCACCCCTCCACTTT. Its translation: CASIVADYSPLHF. The chain uses TRBV2 and TRBJ1-6, with D hard to call. CDR1 SNHLY and CDR2 FYNNEI come from the germline V gene. The CDR3 spans 13 residues. V lost 7 bases to trimming and J lost 8 bases, with 12 bases between them.

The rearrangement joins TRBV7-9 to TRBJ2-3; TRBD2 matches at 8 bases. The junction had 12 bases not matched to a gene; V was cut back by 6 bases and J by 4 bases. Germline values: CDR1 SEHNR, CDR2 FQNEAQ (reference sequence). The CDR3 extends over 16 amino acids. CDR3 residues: CASSTTGGSQPDTQYF. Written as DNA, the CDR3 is TGTGCCAGCAGTACTACGGGGGGGAGCCAGCCAGATACGCAGTATTTT.

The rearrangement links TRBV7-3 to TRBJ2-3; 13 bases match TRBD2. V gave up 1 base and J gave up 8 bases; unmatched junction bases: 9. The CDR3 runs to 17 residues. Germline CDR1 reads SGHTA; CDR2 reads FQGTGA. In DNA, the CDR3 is TGTGCCAGCAGCTTAATGGCACTAGCGGGGGGGCAGGTTACGCAGTATTTT. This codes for CASSLMALAGGQVTQYF.

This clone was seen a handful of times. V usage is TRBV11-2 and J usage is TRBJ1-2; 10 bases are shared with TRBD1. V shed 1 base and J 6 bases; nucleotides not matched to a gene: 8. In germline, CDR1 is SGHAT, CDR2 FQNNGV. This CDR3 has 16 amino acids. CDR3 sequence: CASSLVLDRGRDGYTF. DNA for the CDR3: TGTGCCAGCAGCTTAGTCCTTGACAGGGGGCGAGATGGCTACACCTTC.

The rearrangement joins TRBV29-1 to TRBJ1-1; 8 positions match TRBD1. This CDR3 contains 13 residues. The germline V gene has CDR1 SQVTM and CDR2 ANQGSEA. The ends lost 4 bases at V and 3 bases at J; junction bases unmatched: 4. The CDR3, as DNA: TGCAGCGTTGCCTACAGGGGGGACACTGAAGCTTTCTTT. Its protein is CSVAYRGDTEAFF.

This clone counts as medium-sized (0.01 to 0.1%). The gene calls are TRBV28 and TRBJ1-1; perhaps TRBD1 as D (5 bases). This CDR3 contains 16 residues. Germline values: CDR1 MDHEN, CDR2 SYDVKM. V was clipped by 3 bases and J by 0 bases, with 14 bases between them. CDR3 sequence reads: CASSFPTATLNTEAFF. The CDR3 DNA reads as TGTGCCAGCAGTTTCCCGACAGCAACCCTGAACACTGAAGCTTTCTTT. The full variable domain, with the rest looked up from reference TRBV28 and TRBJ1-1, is DVKVTQSSRYLVKRTGEKVFLECVQDMDHENMFWYRQDPGLGLRLIYFSYDVKMKEKGDIPEGYSVSREKKERFSLILESASTNQTSMYLCASSFPTATLNTEAFFGQGTRLTVV.

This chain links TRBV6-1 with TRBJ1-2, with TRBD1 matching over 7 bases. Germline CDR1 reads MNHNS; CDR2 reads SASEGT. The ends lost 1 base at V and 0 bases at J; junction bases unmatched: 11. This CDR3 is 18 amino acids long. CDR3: CASSEEGAWEPANYGYTF. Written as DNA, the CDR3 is TGTGCCAGCAGTGAAGAGGGGGCGTGGGAACCGGCTAACTATGGCTACACCTTC.